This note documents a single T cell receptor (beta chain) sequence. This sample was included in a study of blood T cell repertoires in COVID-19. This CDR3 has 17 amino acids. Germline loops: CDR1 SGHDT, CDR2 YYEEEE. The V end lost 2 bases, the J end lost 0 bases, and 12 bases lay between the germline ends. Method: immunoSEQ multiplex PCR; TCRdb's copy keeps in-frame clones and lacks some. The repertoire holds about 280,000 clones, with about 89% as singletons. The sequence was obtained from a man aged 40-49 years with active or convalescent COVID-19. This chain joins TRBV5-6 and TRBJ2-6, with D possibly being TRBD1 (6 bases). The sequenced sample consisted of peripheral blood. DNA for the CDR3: TGTGCCAGCAGCTTAACGGGACAAAGCTCTGGGGCCAACGTCCTGACTTTC. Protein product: CASSLTGQSSGANVLTF.